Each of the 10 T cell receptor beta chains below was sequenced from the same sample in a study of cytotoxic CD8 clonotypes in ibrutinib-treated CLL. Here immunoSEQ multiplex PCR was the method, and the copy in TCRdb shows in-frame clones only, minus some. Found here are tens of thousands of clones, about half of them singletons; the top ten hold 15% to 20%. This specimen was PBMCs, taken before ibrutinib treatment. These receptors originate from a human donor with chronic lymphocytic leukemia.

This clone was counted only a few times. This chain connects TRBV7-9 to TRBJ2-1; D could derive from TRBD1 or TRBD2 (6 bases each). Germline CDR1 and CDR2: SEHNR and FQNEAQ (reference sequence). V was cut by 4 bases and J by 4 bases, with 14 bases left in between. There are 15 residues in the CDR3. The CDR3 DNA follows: TGTGCCAGCAGCTCCAGGGGAGGCGCATACAATGAGCAGTTCTTC. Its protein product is CASSSRGGAYNEQFF.

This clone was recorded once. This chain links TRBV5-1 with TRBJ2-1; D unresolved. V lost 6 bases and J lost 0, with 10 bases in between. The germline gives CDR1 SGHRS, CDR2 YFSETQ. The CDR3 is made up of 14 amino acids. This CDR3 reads CASTDTRSYNEQFF. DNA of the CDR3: TGCGCCAGCACCGACACACGCTCCTACAATGAGCAGTTCTTC.

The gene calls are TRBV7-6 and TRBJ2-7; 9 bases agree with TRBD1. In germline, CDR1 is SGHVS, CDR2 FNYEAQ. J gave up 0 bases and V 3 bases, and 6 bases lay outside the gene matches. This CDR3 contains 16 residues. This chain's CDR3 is CASSFPGTGSSYEQYF. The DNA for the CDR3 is TGTGCCAGCAGCTTCCCCGGGACAGGGAGCTCCTACGAGCAGTACTTC.

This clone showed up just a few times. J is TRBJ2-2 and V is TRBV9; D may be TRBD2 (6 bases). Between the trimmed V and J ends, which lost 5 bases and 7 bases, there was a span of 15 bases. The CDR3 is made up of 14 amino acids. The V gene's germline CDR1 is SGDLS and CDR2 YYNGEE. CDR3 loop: CASSTLALFGELFF. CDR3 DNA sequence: TGTGCCAGCAGTACTCTAGCGCTCTTCGGGGAGCTGTTTTTT.

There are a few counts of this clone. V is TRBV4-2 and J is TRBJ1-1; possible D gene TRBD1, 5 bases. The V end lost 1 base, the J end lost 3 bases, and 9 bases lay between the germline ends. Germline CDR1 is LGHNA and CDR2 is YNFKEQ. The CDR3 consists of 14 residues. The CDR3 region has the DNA TGTGCCAGCAGCCAAGGAGGGGAATACACTGAAGCTTTCTTT. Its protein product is CASSQGGEYTEAFF.

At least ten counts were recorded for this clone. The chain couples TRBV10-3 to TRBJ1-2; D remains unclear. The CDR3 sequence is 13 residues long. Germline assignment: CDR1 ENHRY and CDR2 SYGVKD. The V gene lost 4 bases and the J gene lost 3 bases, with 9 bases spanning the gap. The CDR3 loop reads CAISGMGYYGYTF. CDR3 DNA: TGTGCCATCAGTGGAATGGGGTACTATGGCTACACCTTC.

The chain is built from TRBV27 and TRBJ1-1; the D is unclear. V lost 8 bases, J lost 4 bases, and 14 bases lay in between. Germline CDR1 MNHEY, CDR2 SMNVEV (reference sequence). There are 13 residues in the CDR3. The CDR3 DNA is TGTGCCAGCCGGGCCCATCGCGGCACTGAAGCTTTCTTT. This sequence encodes CASRAHRGTEAFF.

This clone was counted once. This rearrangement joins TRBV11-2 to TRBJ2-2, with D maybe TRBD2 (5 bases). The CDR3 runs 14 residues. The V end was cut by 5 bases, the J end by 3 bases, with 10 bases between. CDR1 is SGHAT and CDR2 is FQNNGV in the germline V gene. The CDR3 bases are TGTGCCAGCAGCCCAAACGGGGACACCGGGGAGCTGTTTTTT. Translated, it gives CASSPNGDTGELFF.

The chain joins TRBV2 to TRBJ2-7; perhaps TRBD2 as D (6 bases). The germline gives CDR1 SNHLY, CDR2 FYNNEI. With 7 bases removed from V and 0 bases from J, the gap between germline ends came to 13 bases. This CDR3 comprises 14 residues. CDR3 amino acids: CASNRDFYSYEQYF. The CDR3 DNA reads TGTGCCAGCAACCGGGACTTCTACTCCTACGAGCAGTACTTC.

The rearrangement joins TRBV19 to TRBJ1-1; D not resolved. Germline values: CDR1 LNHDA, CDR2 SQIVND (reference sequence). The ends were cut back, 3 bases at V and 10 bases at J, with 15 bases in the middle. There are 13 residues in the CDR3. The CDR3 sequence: CASSIGTETPAFF. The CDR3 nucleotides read TGTGCCAGTAGTATTGGTACAGAAACACCAGCTTTCTTT.